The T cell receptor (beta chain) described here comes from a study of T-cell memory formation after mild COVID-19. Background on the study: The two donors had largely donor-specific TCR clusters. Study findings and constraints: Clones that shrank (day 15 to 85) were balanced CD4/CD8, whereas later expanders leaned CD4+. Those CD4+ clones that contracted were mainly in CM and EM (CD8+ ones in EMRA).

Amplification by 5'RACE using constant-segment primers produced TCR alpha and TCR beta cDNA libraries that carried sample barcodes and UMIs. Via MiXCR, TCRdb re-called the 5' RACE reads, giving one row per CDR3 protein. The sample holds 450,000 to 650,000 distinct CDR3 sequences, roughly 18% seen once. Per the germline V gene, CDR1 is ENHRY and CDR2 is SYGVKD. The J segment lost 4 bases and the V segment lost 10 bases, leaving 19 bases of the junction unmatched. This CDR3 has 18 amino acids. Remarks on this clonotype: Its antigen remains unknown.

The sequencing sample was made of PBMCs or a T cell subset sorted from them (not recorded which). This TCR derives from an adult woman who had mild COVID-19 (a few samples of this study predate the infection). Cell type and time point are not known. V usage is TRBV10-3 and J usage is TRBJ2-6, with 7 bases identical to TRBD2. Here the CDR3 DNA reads TGTGCCACCCGCTCGTTGGGGCGGGAGATGCCGGGGGCCAACGTCCTGACTTTC. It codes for CATRSLGREMPGANVLTF.